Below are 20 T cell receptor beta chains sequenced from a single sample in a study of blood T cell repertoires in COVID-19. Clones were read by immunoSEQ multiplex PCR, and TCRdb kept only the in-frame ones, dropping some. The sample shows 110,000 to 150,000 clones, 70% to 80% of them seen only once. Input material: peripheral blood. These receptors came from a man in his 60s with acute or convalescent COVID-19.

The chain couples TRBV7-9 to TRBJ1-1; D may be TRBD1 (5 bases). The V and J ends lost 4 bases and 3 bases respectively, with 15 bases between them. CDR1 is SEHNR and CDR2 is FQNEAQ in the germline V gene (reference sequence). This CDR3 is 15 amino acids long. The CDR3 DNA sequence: TGTGCCAGCAGCTGGGGCGGTAACCGGGACACTGAAGCTTTCTTT. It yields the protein CASSWGGNRDTEAFF.

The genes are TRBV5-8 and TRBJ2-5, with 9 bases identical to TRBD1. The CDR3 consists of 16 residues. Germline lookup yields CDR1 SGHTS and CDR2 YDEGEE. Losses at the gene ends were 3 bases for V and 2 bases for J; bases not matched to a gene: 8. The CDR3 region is CASSYPGQGYQETQYF. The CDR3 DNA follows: TGTGCCAGCAGCTATCCGGGACAGGGTTATCAAGAGACCCAGTACTTC.

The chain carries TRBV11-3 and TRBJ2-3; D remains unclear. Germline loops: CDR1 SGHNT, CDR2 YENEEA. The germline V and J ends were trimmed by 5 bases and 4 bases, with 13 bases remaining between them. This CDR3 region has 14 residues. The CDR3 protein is CASSRSSGSDTQYF. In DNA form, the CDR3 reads TGTGCCAGCAGCAGGAGTTCCGGTTCAGATACGCAGTATTTT.

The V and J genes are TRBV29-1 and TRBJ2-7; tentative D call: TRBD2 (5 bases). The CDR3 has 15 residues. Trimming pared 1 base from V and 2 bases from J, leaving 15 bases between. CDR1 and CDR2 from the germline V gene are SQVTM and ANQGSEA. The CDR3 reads CSVEGGGGRTYEQYF. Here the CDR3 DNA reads TGCAGCGTTGAAGGTGGAGGTGGGAGAACCTACGAGCAGTACTTC.

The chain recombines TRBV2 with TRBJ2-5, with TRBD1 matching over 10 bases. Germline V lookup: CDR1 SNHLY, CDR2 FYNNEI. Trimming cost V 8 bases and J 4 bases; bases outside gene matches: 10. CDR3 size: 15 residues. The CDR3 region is CASFPGQGFGETQYF. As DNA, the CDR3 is TGTGCCAGCTTCCCGGGACAGGGGTTTGGAGAGACCCAGTACTTC.

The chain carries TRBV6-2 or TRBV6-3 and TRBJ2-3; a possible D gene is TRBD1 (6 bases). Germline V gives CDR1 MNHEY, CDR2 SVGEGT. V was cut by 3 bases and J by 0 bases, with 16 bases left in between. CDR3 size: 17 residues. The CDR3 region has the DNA TGTGCCAGCAGTTATAATTACAGGGAAGGGAGCACAGATACGCAGTATTTT. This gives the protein CASSYNYREGSTDTQYF.

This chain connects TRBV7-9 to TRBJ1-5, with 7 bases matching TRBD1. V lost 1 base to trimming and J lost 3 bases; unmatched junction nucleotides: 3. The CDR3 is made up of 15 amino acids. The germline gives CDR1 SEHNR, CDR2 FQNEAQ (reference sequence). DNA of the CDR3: TGTGCCAGCAGCTTAGGAGGGACAGCCAATCAGCCCCAGCATTTT. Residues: CASSLGGTANQPQHF.

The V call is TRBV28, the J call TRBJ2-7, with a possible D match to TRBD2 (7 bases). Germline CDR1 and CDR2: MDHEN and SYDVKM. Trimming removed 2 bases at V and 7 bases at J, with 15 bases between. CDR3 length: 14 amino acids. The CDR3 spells CASSLAGADWEQYF. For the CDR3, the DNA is TGTGCCAGCAGTTTAGCGGGGGCCGACTGGGAGCAGTACTTC.

In DNA, the CDR3 is TGTGCCAGCTCGCTATTTAACAGGGAGGGGAGTTCACCCCTCCACTTT. Protein: CASSLFNREGSSPLHF. The chain carries TRBV27 and TRBJ1-6; D might be TRBD1 (6 bases). The V and J ends lost 8 bases and 9 bases respectively, with 23 bases between them. The CDR3 has 16 amino acids. Germline V gene data show CDR1 as MNHEY and CDR2 as SMNVEV (reference sequence).

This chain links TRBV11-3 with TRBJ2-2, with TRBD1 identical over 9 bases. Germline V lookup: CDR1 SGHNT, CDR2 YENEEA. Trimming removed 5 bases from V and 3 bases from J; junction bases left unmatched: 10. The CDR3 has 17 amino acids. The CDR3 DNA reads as TGTGCCAGCAGCCGAGGTGCCGGGACAGGGCACACCGGGGAGCTGTTTTTT. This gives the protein CASSRGAGTGHTGELFF.

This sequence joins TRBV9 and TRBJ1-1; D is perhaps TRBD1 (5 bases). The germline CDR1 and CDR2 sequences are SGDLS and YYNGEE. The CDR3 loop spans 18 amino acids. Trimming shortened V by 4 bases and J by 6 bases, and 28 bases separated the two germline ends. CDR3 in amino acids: CASSPSPETVPIGSEAFF. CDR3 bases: TGTGCCAGCAGCCCCTCTCCGGAGACAGTCCCTATTGGGTCTGAAGCTTTCTTT. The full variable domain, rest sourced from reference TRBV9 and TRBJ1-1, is DSGVTQTPKHLITATGQRVTLRCSPRSGDLSVYWYQQSLDQGLQFLIQYYNGEERAKGNILERFSAQQFPDLHSELNLSSLELGDSALYFCASSPSPETVPIGSEAFFGQGTRLTVV.

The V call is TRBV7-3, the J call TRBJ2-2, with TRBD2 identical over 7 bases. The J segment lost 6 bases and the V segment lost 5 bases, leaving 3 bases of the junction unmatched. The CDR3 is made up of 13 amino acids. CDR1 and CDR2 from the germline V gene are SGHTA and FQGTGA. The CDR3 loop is CASSPREAGELFF. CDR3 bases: TGTGCCAGCAGCCCCCGGGAGGCCGGGGAGCTGTTTTTT.

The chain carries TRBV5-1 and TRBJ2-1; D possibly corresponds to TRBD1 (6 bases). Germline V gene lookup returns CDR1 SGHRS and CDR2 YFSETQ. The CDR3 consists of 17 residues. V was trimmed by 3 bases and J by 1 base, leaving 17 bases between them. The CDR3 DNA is TGCGCCAGCAGCTCAAAACCTGGACAGAGATCCTACAATGAGCAGTTCTTC. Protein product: CASSSKPGQRSYNEQFF.

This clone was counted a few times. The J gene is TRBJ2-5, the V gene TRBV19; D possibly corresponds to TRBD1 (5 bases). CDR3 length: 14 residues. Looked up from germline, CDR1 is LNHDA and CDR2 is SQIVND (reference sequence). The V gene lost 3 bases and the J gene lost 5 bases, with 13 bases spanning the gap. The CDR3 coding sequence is TGTGCCAGTAGTATTTCAGGGTGGTCGGAGACCCAGTACTTC. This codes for CASSISGWSETQYF.

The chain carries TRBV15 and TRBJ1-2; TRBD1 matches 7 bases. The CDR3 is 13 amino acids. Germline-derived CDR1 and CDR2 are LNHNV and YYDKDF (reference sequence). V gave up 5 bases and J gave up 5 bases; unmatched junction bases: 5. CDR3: CATSEGTVYGYTF. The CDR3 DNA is TGTGCCACCAGCGAGGGGACAGTTTATGGCTACACCTTC.

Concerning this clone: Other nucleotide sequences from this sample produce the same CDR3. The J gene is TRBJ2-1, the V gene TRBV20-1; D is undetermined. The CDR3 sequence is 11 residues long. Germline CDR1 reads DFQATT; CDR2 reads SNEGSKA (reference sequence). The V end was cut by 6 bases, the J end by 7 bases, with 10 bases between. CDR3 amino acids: CSARPLNEQFF. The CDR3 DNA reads TGCAGTGCGCGCCCTCTTAATGAGCAGTTCTTC.

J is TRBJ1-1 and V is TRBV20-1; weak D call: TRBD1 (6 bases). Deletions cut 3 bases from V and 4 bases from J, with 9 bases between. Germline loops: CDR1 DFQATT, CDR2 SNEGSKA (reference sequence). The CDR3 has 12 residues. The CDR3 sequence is CSASIGGTEAFF. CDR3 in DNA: TGCAGTGCTAGTATAGGGGGCACTGAAGCTTTCTTT.

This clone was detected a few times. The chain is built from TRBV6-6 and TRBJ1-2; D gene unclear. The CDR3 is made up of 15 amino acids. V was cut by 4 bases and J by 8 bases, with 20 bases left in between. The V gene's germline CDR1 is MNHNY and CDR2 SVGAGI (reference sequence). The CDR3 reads CASSWPAGVGPGYTF. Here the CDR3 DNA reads TGTGCCAGCAGTTGGCCGGCAGGTGTTGGGCCCGGCTACACCTTC.

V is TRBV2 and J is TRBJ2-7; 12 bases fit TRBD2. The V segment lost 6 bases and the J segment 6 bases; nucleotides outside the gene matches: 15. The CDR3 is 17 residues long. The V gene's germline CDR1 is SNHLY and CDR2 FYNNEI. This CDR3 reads CASSPRLAGVPPFEQYF. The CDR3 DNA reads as TGTGCCAGCAGCCCTAGACTAGCGGGAGTGCCCCCCTTCGAGCAGTACTTC.

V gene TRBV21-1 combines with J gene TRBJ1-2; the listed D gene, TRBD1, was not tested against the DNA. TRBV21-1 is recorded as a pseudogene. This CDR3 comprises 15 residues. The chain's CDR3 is CASSKPLRGQGGYTF. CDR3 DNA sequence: TGTGCCAGCAGCAAACCTCTCAGGGGGCAGGGTGGCTACACCTTC.